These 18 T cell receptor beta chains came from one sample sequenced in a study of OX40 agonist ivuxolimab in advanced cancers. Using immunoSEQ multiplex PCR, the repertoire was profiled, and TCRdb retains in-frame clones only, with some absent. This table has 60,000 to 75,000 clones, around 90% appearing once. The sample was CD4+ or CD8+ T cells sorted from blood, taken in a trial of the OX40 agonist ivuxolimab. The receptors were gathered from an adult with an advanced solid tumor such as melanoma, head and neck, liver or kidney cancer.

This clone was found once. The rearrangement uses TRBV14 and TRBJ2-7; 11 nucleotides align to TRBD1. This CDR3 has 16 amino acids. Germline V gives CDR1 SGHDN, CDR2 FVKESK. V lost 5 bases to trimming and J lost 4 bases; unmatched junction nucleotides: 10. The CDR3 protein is CASSFRTGGILYEQYF. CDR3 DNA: TGTGCCAGCAGCTTCCGGACAGGGGGCATCCTTTACGAGCAGTACTTC.

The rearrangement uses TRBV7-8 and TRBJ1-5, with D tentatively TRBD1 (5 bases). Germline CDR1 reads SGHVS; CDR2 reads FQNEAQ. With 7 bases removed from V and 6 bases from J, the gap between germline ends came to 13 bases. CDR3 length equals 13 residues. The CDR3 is CASTIGGSQPQHF. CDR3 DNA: TGTGCCAGCACCATCGGGGGGTCTCAGCCCCAGCATTTT.

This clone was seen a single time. The chain's CDR3 is CASSHSRGLGTDTQYF. The DNA of the CDR3 is TGTGCCAGCAGCCACTCAAGGGGTTTAGGCACAGATACGCAGTATTTT. The V call is TRBV7-9, the J call TRBJ2-3; D might be TRBD1 (5 bases). The CDR3 runs to 16 residues. The germline gives CDR1 SEHNR, CDR2 FQNEAQ (reference sequence). V lost 5 bases and J 1 base, leaving 16 bases between the germline ends.

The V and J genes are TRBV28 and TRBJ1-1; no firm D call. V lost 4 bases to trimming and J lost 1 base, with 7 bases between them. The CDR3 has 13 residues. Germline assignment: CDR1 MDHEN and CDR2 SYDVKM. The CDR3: CASSYGWNTEAFF. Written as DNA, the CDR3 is TGTGCCAGCAGTTATGGTTGGAACACTGAAGCTTTCTTT.

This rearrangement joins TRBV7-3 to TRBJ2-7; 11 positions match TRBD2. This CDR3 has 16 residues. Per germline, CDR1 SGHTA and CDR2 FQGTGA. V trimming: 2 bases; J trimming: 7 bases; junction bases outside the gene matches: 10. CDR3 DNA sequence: TGTGCCAGCAGCTTAGATGGGACTAGCGGCAGTATGGAGCAGTACTTC. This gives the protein CASSLDGTSGSMEQYF.

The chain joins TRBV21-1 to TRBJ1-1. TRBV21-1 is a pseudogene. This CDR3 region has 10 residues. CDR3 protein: CASSPEEAFF. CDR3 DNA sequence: TGTGCCAGCAGCCCGGAAGAAGCTTTCTTT.

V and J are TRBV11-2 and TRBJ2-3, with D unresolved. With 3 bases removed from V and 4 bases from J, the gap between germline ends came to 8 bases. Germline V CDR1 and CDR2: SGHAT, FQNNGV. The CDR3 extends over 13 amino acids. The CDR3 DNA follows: TGTGCCAGCAGCTTTACGGCCGCAGATACGCAGTATTTT. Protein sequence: CASSFTAADTQYF.

CDR3 loop: CAISESMVRGYTEAFF. CDR3 bases: TGTGCCATCAGTGAGTCGATGGTAAGGGGGTACACTGAAGCTTTCTTT. The chain couples TRBV10-3 to TRBJ1-1; TRBD1 might be the D (6 bases). The V end was cut by 0 bases, the J end by 3 bases, with 14 bases between. This CDR3 contains 16 residues. Per the germline V gene, CDR1 is ENHRY and CDR2 is SYGVKD.

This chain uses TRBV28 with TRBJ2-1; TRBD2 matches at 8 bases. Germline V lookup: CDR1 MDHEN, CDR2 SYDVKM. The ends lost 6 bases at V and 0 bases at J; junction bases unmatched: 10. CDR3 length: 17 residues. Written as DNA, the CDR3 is TGTGCCAGCAGCATTCCGGGACTAGGGAGCTCCTACAATGAGCAGTTCTTC. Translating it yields CASSIPGLGSSYNEQFF.

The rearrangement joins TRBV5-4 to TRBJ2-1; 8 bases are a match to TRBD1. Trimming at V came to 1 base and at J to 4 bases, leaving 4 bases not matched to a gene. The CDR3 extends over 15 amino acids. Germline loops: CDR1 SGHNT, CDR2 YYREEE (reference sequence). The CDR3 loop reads CASSLWTGTYNEQFF. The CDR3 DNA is TGTGCCAGCAGCTTGTGGACAGGGACTTACAATGAGCAGTTCTTC.

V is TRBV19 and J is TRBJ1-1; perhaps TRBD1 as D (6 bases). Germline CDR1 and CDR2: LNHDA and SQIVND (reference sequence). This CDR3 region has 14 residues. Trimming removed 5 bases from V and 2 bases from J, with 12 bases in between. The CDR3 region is CASSLSGGNTEAFF. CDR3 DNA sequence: TGTGCCAGTAGTCTATCGGGGGGCAACACTGAAGCTTTCTTT.

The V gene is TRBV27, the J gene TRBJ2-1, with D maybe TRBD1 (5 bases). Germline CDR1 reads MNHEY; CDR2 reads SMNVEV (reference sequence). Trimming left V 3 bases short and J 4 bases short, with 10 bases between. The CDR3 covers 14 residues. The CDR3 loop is CASSLAGPYNEQFF. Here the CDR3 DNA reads TGTGCCAGCAGTTTGGCAGGGCCTTACAATGAGCAGTTCTTC.

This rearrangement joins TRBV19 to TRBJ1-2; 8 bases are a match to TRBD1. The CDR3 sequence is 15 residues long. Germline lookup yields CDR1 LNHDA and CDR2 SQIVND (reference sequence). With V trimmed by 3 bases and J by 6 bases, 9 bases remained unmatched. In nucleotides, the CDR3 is TGTGCCAGTAGTATCAAAGGGGCAGGGGGCCATGGCTACACCTTC. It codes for CASSIKGAGGHGYTF.

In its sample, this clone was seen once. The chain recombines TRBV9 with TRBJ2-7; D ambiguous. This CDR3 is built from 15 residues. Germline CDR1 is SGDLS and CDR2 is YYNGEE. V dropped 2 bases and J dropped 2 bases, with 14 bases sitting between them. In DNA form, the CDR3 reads TGTGCCAGCAGCGTCGGTCCCGACGGCGCCTACGAGCAGTACTTC. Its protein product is CASSVGPDGAYEQYF.

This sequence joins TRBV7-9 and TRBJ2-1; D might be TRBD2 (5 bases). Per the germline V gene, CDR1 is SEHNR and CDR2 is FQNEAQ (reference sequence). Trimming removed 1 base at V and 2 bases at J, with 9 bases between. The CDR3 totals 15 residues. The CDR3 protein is CASSLVLAAYNEQFF. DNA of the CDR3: TGTGCCAGCAGCTTAGTCCTAGCCGCCTACAATGAGCAGTTCTTC.

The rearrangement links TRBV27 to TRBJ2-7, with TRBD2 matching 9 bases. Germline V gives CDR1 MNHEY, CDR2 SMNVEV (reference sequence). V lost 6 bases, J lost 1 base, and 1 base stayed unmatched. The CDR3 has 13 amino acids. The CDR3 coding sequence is TGTGCCAGCAGGGCGGGAGGGTCCTACGAGCAGTACTTC. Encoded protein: CASRAGGSYEQYF.

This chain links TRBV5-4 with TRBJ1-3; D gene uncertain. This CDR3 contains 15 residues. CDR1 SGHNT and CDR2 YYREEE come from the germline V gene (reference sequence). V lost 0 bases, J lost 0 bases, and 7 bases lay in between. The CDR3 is CASSLGGYSGNTIYF. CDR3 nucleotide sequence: TGTGCCAGCAGCTTGGGTGGTTACTCTGGAAACACCATATATTTT.

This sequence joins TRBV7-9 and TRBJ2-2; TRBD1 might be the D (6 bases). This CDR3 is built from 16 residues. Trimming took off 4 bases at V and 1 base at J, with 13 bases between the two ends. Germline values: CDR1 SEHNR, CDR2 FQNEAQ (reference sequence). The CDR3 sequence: CASSSKGVWNTGELFF. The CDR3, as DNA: TGTGCCAGCAGCTCTAAGGGGGTATGGAACACCGGGGAGCTGTTTTTT.